The clone carrying this T cell receptor (beta chain) was observed at least ten times. The germline V gene has CDR1 SGHAT and CDR2 FQNNGV. The trim removed 3 bases at V and 5 bases at J, leaving 4 bases unmatched. The CDR3 has 15 amino acids. The entry originates in a study of early T cells in non-severe SARS-CoV-2 infection. Researchers attached unique molecular identifiers to individual cDNA molecules. MiXCR, run by TCRdb on the 5' RACE reads, gives a single entry per CDR3 protein. The sample yields 50,000 or so distinct CDR3 sequences, around 6% seen once. The sequence was obtained from an adult who was a healthcare worker with PCR-confirmed SARS-CoV-2 infection or an uninfected control (not recorded which). The V gene is TRBV11-2, the J gene TRBJ1-6, with TRBD1 matching 7 bases. Material for sequencing was whole blood. In nucleotides, the CDR3 is TGTGCCAGCAGCTTTACCGGGACAGATAATTCACCCCTCCACTTT. Translation: CASSFTGTDNSPLHF. The variable domain in full, with the rest retrieved from reference TRBV11-2 and TRBJ1-6, is EAGVAQSPRYKIIEKRQSVAFWCNPISGHATLYWYQQILGQGPKLLIQFQNNGVVDDSQLPKDRFSAERLKGVDSTLKIQPAKLEDSAVYLCASSFTGTDNSPLHFGNGTRLTVT.